Listed below are T cell receptor beta chains from one sample, sequenced in a study of control samples from healthy donors and cancer patients. Generated by immunoSEQ multiplex PCR, the TCRdb table keeps only in-frame clones and is missing some. The top ten hold roughly 7.6% of the sample, which has some 78,000 clones, about 89% seen once. Sample: blood. The source of these receptors is a woman aged 55-69 years in good health. Each CDR3 is given without its conserved first and last residue. Each record gives: J gene, V gene, CDR3 protein.

TRBJ1-1 | TRBV3-1/TRBV3-2 | ASSHSGNTEAF
TRBJ2-1 | TRBV7-9 | ASSLGAPSYNEQF
TRBJ2-7 | TRBV24-1 | ATSDSGTGNVQY
TRBJ1-1 | TRBV25-1 | ASSARVLSHTEAF
TRBJ1-6 | TRBV7-8 | ASSHLAGGGYNSPLH
TRBJ1-4 | TRBV7-6 | ASSSTGGKGEKLF
TRBJ2-7 | TRBV11-2 | ASSWAAGTIRYEQY
TRBJ2-5 | TRBV28 | ASLWSAGPQETQY
TRBJ1-1 | TRBV10-3 | AISEEERGSTEAF
TRBJ1-3 | TRBV5-1 | ASSLGSGNTIY
TRBJ2-5 | TRBV9 | ASSYGSQEETQY
TRBJ2-7 | TRBV9 | ASSVGAGAYEQY
TRBJ1-3 | TRBV7-8 | ASSPRRVSGNTIY
TRBJ1-1 | TRBV5-8 | ASSSGQSANAEAF
TRBJ1-6 | TRBV12-5 | ASGLVIQGSYNSPLH
TRBJ1-1 | TRBV18 | ASSLRSGDTEAF
TRBJ1-1 | TRBV27 | ASSRIGGSTEAF
TRBJ2-2 | TRBV5-1 | ASSLGAGWNTGELF
TRBJ2-7 | TRBV5-1 | ASSLVPEAGRSYEQY
TRBJ2-1 | TRBV6-5 | ASKGQEENNEQF
TRBJ2-3 | TRBV3-1/TRBV3-2 | ASSLKWTSGGADTQY
TRBJ2-3 | TRBV19 | ASPTSLEAQY
TRBJ2-2 | TRBV9 | ASSVVGTQLNTGELF
TRBJ2-5 | TRBV7-2 | ASSQGRGLVETQY
TRBJ2-3 | TRBV6-2/TRBV6-3 | ASSFPAGQGADTQY
TRBJ2-7 | TRBV28 | ASSPGLAGGPKSYEQY
TRBJ2-4 | TRBV6-2/TRBV6-3 | ASSSGTLLAKNIQY
TRBJ2-3 | TRBV28 | ASSPTDTQY
TRBJ1-1 | TRBV27 | ASLRARGTEAF
TRBJ1-5 | TRBV7-6 | ASSLFSNQPQH
TRBJ2-7 | TRBV28 | ASSFPTYEQY
TRBJ2-3 | TRBV18 | ASSPQGGRALDTQY
TRBJ1-5 | TRBV28 | ASSFGRGTSNQPQH